These T cell receptor beta chains were read from a single sample in a study of blood T cell repertoires in COVID-19. Here immunoSEQ multiplex PCR was the method, and the copy in TCRdb shows in-frame clones only, minus some. The table lists about 260,000 clones, approximately 82% of them singletons. Sample: peripheral blood. These receptors came from a man in his fifties or sixties who had recovered from COVID-19. Each CDR3 is given with its conserved first and last residue.

V gene | CDR3 protein
TRBV18 | CASSRTGAGELFF
TRBV7-2 | CASSPPGNYGYTF
TRBV5-4 | CASSLERQGNSPLHF
TRBV19 | CASSIQRWGRTEAFF
TRBV5-4 | CASSPGGGTYEQYF
TRBV5-1 | CASDRDSPFNEQFF
TRBV7-2 | CASSAGTSSTDTQYF
TRBV19 | CASSPGQGDYEQYF
TRBV5-4 | CASRSWAGGPSNEQFF
TRBV7-2 | CASSLNGQRYEQFF
TRBV19 | CASSWGLAGGETQYF
TRBV4-1 | CASSHTAGTGLVYEQYF
TRBV12-3/TRBV12-4 | CASSLGAADTQYF
TRBV21-1 | CARGGYTPSNQPQHF
TRBV6-5 | CASSPRSQWNEQFF
TRBV6-1 | CASSPGIRQQFEAFF
TRBV14 | CASSRGFGLSGEKLFF
TRBV6-5 | CASTPPGLSYNEQFF
TRBV5-1 | CASSFLGTGAGENIQYF
TRBV27 | CASSRSSGGGRGTQYF
TRBV10-3 | CAISEGTAYNQPQHF
TRBV19 | CASSIAPGANSGYTF
TRBV19 | CASSITVGHLSGNTIYF
TRBV27 | CASSPTGGHTTNEKLFF
TRBV18 | CASSTGGASNQPQHF
TRBV30 | CASEGILFKNEQFF
TRBV12-3/TRBV12-4 | CASSLFETSEQFF
TRBV6-5 | CASSHYSGGNNEQFF
TRBV2 | CASSEKLRNSPLHF
TRBV18 | CASSPEPARRRVTQYF
TRBV7-2 | CASSLAYRGRVGSPLHF
TRBV6-5 | CASSYGRGGEKLFF
TRBV5-1 | CASSQPQGLAGISTDTQYF
TRBV6-5 | CASGTGGSGNTIYF
TRBV5-1 | CASSLTGTVNTGELFF
TRBV5-8 | CASSTPDRASTNYF
TRBV7-3 | CASSLIGGQGFSEQYF
TRBV18 | CASSPPGTGGYNEQFF
TRBV15 | CATSLRSGTVRGETQYF
TRBV15 | CATSRPQGETQYF
TRBV25-1 | CASTLGRLITDTQYF
TRBV5-4 | CASSPSGRREGYTF
TRBV5-1 | CASSLEQGARNTIYF
TRBV5-4 | CASSVPLGSPRGEQFF
TRBV20-1 | CSASEGASTGELFF
TRBV5-6 | CASSSTSGGSETGELFF